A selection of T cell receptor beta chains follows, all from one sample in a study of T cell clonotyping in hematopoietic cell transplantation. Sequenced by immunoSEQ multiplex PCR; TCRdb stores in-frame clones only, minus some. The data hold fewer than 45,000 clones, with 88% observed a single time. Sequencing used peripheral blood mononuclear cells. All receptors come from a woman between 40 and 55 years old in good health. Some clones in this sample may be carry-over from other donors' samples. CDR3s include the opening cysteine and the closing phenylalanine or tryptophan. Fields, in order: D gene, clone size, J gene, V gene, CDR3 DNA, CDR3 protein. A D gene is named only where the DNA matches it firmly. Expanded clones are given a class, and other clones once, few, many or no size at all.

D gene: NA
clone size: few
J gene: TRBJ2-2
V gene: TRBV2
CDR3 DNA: TGTGCCAGCAGTGATCTCAGTGGGGACACCGGGGAGCTGTTTTTT
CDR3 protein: CASSDLSGDTGELFF

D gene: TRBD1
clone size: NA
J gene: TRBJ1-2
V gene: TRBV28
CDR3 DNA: TGTGCCAGCAGTCCCCCCGGGACAGGGCGTAGCACCTTC
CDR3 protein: CASSPPGTGRSTF

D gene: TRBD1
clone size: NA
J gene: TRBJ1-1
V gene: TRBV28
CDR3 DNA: TGTGCCAGCAGTTTATGGGGGACAGGGAACACTGAAGCTTTCTTT
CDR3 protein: CASSLWGTGNTEAFF

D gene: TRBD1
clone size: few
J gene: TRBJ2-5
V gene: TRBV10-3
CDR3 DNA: TGTGCCACCACAGGTCAGACAGGGGAAGAGACCCAGTACTTC
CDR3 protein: CATTGQTGEETQYF

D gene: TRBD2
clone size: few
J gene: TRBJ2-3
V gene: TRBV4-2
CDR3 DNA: TGTGCCAGCAGCAAACTAGCGGGGGAAAACACAGATACGCAGTATTTT
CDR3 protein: CASSKLAGENTDTQYF

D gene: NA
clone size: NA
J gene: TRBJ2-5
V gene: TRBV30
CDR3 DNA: TGTGCCTGGAGAGGTACGGACAGACGAGAGACCCAGTACTTC
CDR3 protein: CAWRGTDRRETQYF

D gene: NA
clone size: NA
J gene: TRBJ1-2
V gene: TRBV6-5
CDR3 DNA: TGTGCCAGCAGAGAGGCTAATGATGGCTACACCTTC
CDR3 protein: CASREANDGYTF

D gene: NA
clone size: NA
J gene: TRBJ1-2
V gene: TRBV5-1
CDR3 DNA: TGCGCCAGCAGCCAATCCCAGGTTCCGGATGGCTACACCTTC
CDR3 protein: CASSQSQVPDGYTF

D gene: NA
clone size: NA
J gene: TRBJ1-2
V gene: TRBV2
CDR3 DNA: TGTGCCAGCAGTGAATTTGACTATGGCTACACCTTC
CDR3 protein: CASSEFDYGYTF

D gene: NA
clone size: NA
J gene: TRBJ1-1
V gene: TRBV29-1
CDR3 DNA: TGCAGCGTTACGGGTCATGGACGGAACACTGAAGCTTTCTTT
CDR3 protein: CSVTGHGRNTEAFF

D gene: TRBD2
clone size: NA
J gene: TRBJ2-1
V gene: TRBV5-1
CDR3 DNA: TGCGCCAGCAGCCGGGAGGTGGGCGAGGGGCAAAATGAGCAGTTCTTC
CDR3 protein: CASSREVGEGQNEQFF

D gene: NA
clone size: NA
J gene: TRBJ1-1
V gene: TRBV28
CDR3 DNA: TGTGCCAGCATTCCCCCGGGACATCACACTGAAGCTTTCTTT
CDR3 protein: CASIPPGHHTEAFF

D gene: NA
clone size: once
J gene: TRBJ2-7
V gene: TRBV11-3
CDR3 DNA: TGTGCCAGCACCGCCCCGGACGCAGACGAGCAGTACTTC
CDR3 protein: CASTAPDADEQYF

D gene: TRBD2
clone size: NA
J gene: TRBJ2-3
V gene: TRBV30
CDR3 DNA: TGTGCCTGGAGCCCCCGGGGACTAGCGGGATTCACAGATACGCAGTATTTT
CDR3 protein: CAWSPRGLAGFTDTQYF

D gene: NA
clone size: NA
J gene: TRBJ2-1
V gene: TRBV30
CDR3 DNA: TGTGCCTGGAGTTTTGAAGTCTCCAGTGAGCAGTTCTTC
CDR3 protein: CAWSFEVSSEQFF

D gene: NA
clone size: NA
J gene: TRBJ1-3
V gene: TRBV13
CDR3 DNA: TGTGCCAGCAGCACAGGACGGGGGTTCTCTGGAAACACCATATATTTT
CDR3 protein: CASSTGRGFSGNTIYF

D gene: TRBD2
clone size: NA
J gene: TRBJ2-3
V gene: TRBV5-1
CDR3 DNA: TGCGCCAGCAGCTTGTGGACTAGCGGGAGCACAGATACGCAGTATTTT
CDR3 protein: CASSLWTSGSTDTQYF

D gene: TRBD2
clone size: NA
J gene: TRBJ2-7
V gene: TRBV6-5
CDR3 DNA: TGTGCCAGCAGTTACGGAGGGACTAGACCCTACGAGCAGTACTTC
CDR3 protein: CASSYGGTRPYEQYF

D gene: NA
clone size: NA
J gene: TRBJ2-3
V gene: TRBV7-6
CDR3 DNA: TGTGCCAGCAGCTTGCCGGAGACAGATACGCAGTATTTT
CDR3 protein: CASSLPETDTQYF

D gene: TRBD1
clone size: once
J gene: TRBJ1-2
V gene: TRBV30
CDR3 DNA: TGTGCCTGGAGTCCCGGGACAGGTCCAGGTGATGGCTACACCTTC
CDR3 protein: CAWSPGTGPGDGYTF

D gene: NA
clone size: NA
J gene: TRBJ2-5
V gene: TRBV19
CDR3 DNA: TGTGCCAGTTCTACAAGGAACCAAGAGACCCAGTACTTC
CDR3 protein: CASSTRNQETQYF

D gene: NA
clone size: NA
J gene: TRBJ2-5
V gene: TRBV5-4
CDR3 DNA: TGTGCCAGCAGCTTGGAAGGCGCGGGGGAGACCCAGTACTTC
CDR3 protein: CASSLEGAGETQYF

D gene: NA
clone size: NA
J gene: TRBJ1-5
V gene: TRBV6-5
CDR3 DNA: TGTGCCAGCAGTTACTCGGCCCTCGGGAACAATCAGCCCCAGCATTTT
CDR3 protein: CASSYSALGNNQPQHF

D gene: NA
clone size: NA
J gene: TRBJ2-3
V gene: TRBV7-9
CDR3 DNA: TGTGCCAGCAGCGTTAGTGGGTCTAGCACAGATACGCAGTATTTT
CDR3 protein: CASSVSGSSTDTQYF

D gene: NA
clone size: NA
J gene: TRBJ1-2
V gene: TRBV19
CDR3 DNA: TGTGCCAGTAGTATCCTCCGAGGCCCTAACTATGGCTACACCTTC
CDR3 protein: CASSILRGPNYGYTF

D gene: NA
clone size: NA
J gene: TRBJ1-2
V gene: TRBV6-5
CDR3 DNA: TGTGCCAGCAGTTACTCGTCTGGGATGGCTAACTATGGCTACACCTTC
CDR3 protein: CASSYSSGMANYGYTF

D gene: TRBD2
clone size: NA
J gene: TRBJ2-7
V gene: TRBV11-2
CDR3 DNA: TGTGCCAGCAGCTTCACGACTAGCGAGGAGCAGTACTTC
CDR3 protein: CASSFTTSEEQYF

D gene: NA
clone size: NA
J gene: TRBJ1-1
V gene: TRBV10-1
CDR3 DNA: TGCGCCAGCAGTGACTCAGGGTCGGACACTGAAGCTTTCTTT
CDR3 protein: CASSDSGSDTEAFF

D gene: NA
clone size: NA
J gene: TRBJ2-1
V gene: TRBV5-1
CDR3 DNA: TGCGCCAGCAGCTTGGACCTGGGACTCCCTTATGAGCAGTTCTTC
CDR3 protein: CASSLDLGLPYEQFF

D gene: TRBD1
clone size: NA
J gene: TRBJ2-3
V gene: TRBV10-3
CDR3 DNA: TGTGCCATCAGTCAGGACAGGGGGCTTGAAGATACGCAGTATTTT
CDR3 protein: CAISQDRGLEDTQYF

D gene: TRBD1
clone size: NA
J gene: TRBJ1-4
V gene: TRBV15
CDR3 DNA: TGTGCCACCAGGACAGGGGCTACTAATGAAAAACTGTTTTTT
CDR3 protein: CATRTGATNEKLFF

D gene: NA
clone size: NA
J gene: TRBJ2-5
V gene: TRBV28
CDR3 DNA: TGTGCCAGCAGTTTCGGTTACAAAGAGACCCAGTACTTC
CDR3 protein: CASSFGYKETQYF

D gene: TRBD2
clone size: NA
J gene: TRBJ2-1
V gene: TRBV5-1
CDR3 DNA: TGCGCCAGCAGCCAGGGACTAGCGGCACGGGAGCAGTTCTTC
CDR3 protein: CASSQGLAAREQFF

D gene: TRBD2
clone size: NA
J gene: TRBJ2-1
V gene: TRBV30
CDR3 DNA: TGTGCCTGGAGAAGGCTAGCGGGAGGGAGCTCCTACAATGAGCAGTTCTTC
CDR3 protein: CAWRRLAGGSSYNEQFF

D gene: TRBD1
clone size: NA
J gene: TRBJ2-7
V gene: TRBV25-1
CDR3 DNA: TGTGCCAGCAGTGTACCCGGGACAGGGCACTACGAGCAGTACTTC
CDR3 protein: CASSVPGTGHYEQYF

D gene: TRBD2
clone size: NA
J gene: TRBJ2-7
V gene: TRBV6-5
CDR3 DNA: TGTGCCAGCAGTCCCCGGGAGGGCCTTCCCTACGAGCAGTACTTC
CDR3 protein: CASSPREGLPYEQYF

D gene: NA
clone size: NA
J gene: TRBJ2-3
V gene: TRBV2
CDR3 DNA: TGTGCCAGCACTGGAAGAAGGGCAGATACGCAGTATTTT
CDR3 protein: CASTGRRADTQYF

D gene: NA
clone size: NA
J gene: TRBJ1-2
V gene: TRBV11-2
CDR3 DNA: TGTGCCAGCACCCGGCTGGGGGATAATGATCCTGGCTACACCTTC
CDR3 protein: CASTRLGDNDPGYTF

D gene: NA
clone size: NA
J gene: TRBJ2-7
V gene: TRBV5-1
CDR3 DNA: TGCGCCAGCAGCTTGGGACTAGGAGACGAGCAGTACTTC
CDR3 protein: CASSLGLGDEQYF

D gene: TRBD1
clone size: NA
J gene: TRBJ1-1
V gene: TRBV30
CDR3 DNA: TGTGCCTGGAGCCTGGGACAGGAGAACACTGAAGCTTTCTTT
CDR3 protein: CAWSLGQENTEAFF

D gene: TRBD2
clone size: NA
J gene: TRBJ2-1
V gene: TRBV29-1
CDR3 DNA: TGCAGCGTTGGGCTGAGGACTAGCGGATACAATGAGCAGTTCTTC
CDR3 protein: CSVGLRTSGYNEQFF

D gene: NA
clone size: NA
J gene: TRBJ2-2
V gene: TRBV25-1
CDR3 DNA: TGTGCCAGCAGTGCCCCAGAGGGCGGGGAGCTGTTTTTT
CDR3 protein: CASSAPEGGELFF

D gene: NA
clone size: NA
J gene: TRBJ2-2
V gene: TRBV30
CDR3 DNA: TGTGCCTGGAGGCATACAAACACCGGGGAGCTGTTTTTT
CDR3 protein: CAWRHTNTGELFF

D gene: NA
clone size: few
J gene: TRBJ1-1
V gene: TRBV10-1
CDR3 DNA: TGCGCCAGCAGGACGGGCCTCGGGACTGAAGCTTTCTTT
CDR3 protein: CASRTGLGTEAFF

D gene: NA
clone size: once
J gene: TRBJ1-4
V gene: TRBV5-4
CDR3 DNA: TGTGCCAGCAGCTTGATGGACAGCCCAAATGAAAAACTGTTTTTT
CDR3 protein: CASSLMDSPNEKLFF

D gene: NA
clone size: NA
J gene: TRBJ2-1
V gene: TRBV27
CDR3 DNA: TGTGCCACCTTAAAATTACTGCACAATGAGCAGTTCTTC
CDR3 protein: CATLKLLHNEQFF